A single sample is the source of the 15 T cell receptor beta chains below, sequenced in a study of shared clonotypes between healthy human individuals. The naive CD8 subset, CD45RO-negative cells positively selected for CCR7, excluded terminally differentiated effector memory CD45RA+ cells. Only in-frame clones appear in the TCRdb table, and some are missing; sequencing was by immunoSEQ multiplex PCR. The table shows about 2.2 million clones, with around 93% occurring only once. The sequenced sample was naive CD8+ T cells from PBMCs. The source of these receptors is a man aged 18 to 29 in good health. Some clones in this sample may be carry-over from other donors' samples.

A note on this clone: Other DNA sequences within the sample encode an identical CDR3. This chain links TRBV28 with TRBJ2-2; perhaps TRBD2 as D (5 bases). This CDR3 has 14 residues. Per the germline V gene, CDR1 is MDHEN and CDR2 is SYDVKM. Trimming removed 1 base from V and 5 bases from J, with 8 bases in between. CDR3 nucleotides: TGTGCCAGCAGTTTATCTCGGGGAACCGGGGAGCTGTTTTTT. It encodes CASSLSRGTGELFF. Full variable domain (rest looked up from reference TRBV28 and TRBJ2-2): DVKVTQSSRYLVKRTGEKVFLECVQDMDHENMFWYRQDPGLGLRLIYFSYDVKMKEKGDIPEGYSVSREKKERFSLILESASTNQTSMYLCASSLSRGTGELFFGEGSRLTVL.

V and J are TRBV15 and TRBJ2-1; D call uncertain. This CDR3 has 13 amino acids. Germline CDR1 LNHNV, CDR2 YYDKDF (reference sequence). Trimming stripped 5 bases from V and 8 bases from J, with 13 bases between. The CDR3 DNA reads TGTGCCACCAGCGCGGTGGGGTGGGATGAGCAGTTCTTC. Its protein is CATSAVGWDEQFF. Full variable domain (outside the CDR3, taken from reference TRBV15 and TRBJ2-1): DAMVIQNPRYQVTQFGKPVTLSCSQTLNHNVMYWYQQKSSQAPKLLFHYYDKDFNNEADTPDNFQSRRPNTSFCFLDIRSPGLGDTAMYLCATSAVGWDEQFFGPGTRLTVL.

The chain has TRBV11-2 and TRBJ2-7, with D possibly being TRBD2 (7 bases). V shed 3 bases and J shed 4 bases, with 19 bases lying between them. The CDR3 covers 16 residues. Germline CDR1 reads SGHAT; CDR2 reads FQNNGV. The CDR3 coding sequence is TGTGCCAGCAGCTTGGACTGGAGGGGGGGCGGTTACGAGCAGTACTTC. It is translated as CASSLDWRGGGYEQYF.

This chain uses TRBV27 with TRBJ2-3; D may be TRBD1 or TRBD2 (6 bases each). The V gene lost 5 bases and the J gene lost 0 bases, with 18 bases spanning the gap. CDR1 and CDR2 from the germline V gene are MNHEY and SMNVEV (reference sequence). The CDR3 has 17 residues. CDR3 coding DNA: TGTGCCAGCAGTATAATCAGGGGTCGGGGGAGCACAGATACGCAGTATTTT. It translates to CASSIIRGRGSTDTQYF.

This chain links TRBV21-1 with TRBJ2-7; the table's D call, TRBD1, has no DNA check behind it. TRBV21-1 is a pseudogene. CDR3 length equals 14 residues. CDR3: CASRRQGRSYEQYF. CDR3 bases: TGTGCCAGCAGGCGACAGGGGCGAAGCTACGAGCAGTACTTC.

The chain combines TRBV7-8 with TRBJ2-2, with 8 bases matching TRBD2. V gave up 0 bases and J gave up 2 bases; unmatched junction bases: 11. The germline V gene encodes CDR1 SGHVS and CDR2 FQNEAQ. The CDR3 contains 19 residues. CDR3 nucleotide sequence: TGTGCCAGCAGCTTAGCGCACTCTGAGACTAGCGTCAACACCGGGGAGCTGTTTTTT. As protein: CASSLAHSETSVNTGELFF.

The genes are TRBV27 and TRBJ2-2; D ambiguous. The CDR3 covers 14 residues. Germline CDR1 reads MNHEY; CDR2 reads SMNVEV (reference sequence). Trimming shortened V by 8 bases and J by 6 bases, and 16 bases separated the two germline ends. CDR3: CASAKRVNAGELFF. Here the CDR3 DNA reads TGTGCCAGCGCTAAAAGGGTAAACGCCGGGGAGCTGTTTTTT.

The chain joins TRBV9 to TRBJ2-3; possible D gene TRBD1, 5 bases. The germline V gene encodes CDR1 SGDLS and CDR2 YYNGEE. Trimming removed 4 bases from V and 0 bases from J, with 12 bases in between. CDR3 length equals 15 residues. The CDR3 spells CASSQDITSTDTQYF. In DNA, the CDR3 is TGTGCCAGCAGCCAGGACATTACTAGCACAGATACGCAGTATTTT.

Comment on this clone: The sample carries other DNA sequences with the same CDR3. Here the CDR3 DNA reads TGTGCCAGCAGCCCCCGGGACAGGGTGTCCGAGCAGTACTTC. Protein sequence: CASSPRDRVSEQYF. This chain uses TRBV7-9 with TRBJ2-7, with 9 bases fitting TRBD1. Germline V gene data show CDR1 as SEHNR and CDR2 as FQNEAQ (reference sequence). J gave up 6 bases and V 5 bases, and 8 bases lay outside the gene matches. The CDR3 extends over 14 amino acids.

V usage is TRBV9 and J usage is TRBJ2-7; TRBD2 might be the D (6 bases). The germline CDR1 and CDR2 sequences are SGDLS and YYNGEE. This CDR3 is built from 15 residues. V was pared by 3 bases and J by 4 bases, with 17 bases between. DNA for the CDR3: TGTGCCAGCAGCGCAGGACTAACCGGCGAATACGAGCAGTACTTC. It translates to CASSAGLTGEYEQYF.

The chain has TRBV4-2 and TRBJ2-1; 9 bases agree with TRBD2. Germline V gene lookup returns CDR1 LGHNA and CDR2 YNFKEQ. The trim removed 1 base at V and 2 bases at J, leaving 9 bases unmatched. The CDR3 contains 18 residues. In DNA, the CDR3 is TGTGCCAGCAGCCAAGGGGGATCTAGCGGGAATCCCTACAATGAGCAGTTCTTC. Its protein is CASSQGGSSGNPYNEQFF.

The rearrangement uses TRBV27 and TRBJ1-1; D possibly corresponds to TRBD1 (6 bases). Germline lookup yields CDR1 MNHEY and CDR2 SMNVEV (reference sequence). The V and J ends lost 5 bases and 4 bases respectively, with 11 bases between them. There are 13 residues in the CDR3. The CDR3 region has the DNA TGTGCCAGCAGTACAGGGTGGAGCACTGAAGCTTTCTTT. It is translated as CASSTGWSTEAFF.

The chain links TRBV9 to TRBJ1-2; 7 bases line up with TRBD1. Trimming took 3 bases from V and 0 from J; bases not matched to a gene: 2. This CDR3 spans 14 amino acids. CDR1 SGDLS and CDR2 YYNGEE come from the germline V gene. CDR3 protein: CASSGQGSNYGYTF. The CDR3 nucleotides are TGTGCCAGCAGCGGACAGGGTTCTAACTATGGCTACACCTTC.

This chain joins TRBV7-9 and TRBJ2-3; D is undetermined. The germline V gene encodes CDR1 SEHNR and CDR2 FQNEAQ (reference sequence). The CDR3 covers 14 residues. With 7 bases removed from V and 5 bases from J, the gap between germline ends came to 16 bases. The CDR3 DNA reads TGTGCCAGCACCGAATCCCCTCGCATAGATACGCAGTATTTT. Protein sequence: CASTESPRIDTQYF.

This sequence joins TRBV5-4 and TRBJ2-5; 7 bases map to TRBD2. Losses at the gene ends were 0 bases for V and 2 bases for J; bases not matched to a gene: 7. The CDR3 spans 16 residues. Germline CDR1 reads SGHNT; CDR2 reads YYREEE (reference sequence). CDR3 DNA sequence: TGTGCCAGCAGCTTGGGACTAGCTCCTTCTCAAGAGACCCAGTACTTC. It is translated as CASSLGLAPSQETQYF.